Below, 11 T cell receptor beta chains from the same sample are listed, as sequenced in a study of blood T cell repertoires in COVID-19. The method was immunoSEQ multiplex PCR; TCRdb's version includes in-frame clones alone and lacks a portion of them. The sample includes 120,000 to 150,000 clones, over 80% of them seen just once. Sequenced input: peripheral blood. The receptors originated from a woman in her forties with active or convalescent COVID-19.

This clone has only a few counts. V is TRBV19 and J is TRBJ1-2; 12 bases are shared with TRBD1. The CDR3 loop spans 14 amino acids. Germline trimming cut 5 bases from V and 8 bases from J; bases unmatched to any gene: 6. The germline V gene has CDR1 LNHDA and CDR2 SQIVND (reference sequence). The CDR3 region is CASSETGTGGGYTF. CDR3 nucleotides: TGTGCCAGTAGTGAGACCGGGACAGGGGGCGGCTACACCTTC.

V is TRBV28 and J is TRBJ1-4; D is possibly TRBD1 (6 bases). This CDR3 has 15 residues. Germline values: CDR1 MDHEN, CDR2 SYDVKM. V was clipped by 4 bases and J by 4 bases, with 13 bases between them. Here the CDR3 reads CASSSPGQINEKLFF. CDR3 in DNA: TGTGCCAGCAGTTCTCCCGGACAGATTAATGAAAAACTGTTTTTT.

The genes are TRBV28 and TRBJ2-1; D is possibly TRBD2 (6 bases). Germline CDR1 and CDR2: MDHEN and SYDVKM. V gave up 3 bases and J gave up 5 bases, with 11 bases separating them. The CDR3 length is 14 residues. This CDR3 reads CASSFSLAHNEQFF. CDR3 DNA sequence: TGTGCCAGCAGTTTTTCTCTAGCGCACAATGAGCAGTTCTTC.

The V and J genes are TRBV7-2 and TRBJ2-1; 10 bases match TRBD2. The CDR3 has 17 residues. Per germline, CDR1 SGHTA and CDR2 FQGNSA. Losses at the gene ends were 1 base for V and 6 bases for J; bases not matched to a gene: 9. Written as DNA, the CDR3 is TGTGCCAGCAGCTTAGTTAACCTAGCGGGAGTAGGCAATGAGCAGTTCTTC. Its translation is CASSLVNLAGVGNEQFF.

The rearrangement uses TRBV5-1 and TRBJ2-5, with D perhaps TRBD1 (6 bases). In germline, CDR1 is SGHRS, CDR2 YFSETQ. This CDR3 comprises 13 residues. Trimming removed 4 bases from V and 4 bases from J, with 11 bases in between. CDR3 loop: CASSGGPGETQYF. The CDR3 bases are TGCGCCAGCAGCGGGGGCCCAGGAGAGACCCAGTACTTC.

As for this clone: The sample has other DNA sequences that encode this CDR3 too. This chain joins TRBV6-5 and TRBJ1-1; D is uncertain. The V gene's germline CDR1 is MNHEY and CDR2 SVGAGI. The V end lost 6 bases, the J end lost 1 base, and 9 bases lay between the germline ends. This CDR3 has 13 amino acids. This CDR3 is CASSLTGNTEAFF. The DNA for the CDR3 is TGTGCCAGCAGCTTGACGGGGAACACTGAAGCTTTCTTT.

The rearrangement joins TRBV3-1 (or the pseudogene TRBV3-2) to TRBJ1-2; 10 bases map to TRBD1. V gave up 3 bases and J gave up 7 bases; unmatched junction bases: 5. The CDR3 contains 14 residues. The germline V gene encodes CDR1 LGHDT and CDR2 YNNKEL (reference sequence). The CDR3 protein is CASSQVDRGGGYTF. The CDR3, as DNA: TGTGCCAGCAGCCAGGTGGACAGGGGGGGTGGCTACACCTTC.

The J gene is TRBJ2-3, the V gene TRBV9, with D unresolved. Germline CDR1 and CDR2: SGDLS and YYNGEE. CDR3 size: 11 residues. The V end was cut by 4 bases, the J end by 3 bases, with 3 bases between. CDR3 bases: TGTGCCAGCAGCTCGACAGATACGCAGTATTTT. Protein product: CASSSTDTQYF.

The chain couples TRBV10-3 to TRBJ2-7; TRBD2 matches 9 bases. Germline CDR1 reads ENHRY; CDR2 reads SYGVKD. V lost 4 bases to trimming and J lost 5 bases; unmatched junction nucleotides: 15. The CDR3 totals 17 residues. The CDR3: CAISVLSGGRASDEQYF. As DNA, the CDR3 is TGTGCCATCAGTGTTTTATCGGGCGGGAGGGCCTCTGACGAGCAGTACTTC.

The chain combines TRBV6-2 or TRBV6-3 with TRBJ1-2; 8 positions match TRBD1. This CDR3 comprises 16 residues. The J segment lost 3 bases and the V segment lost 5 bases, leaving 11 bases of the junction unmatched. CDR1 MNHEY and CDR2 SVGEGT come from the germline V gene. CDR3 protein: CASSPDRGKPYYGYTF. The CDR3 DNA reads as TGTGCCAGCAGTCCAGACAGGGGTAAACCTTACTATGGCTACACCTTC.

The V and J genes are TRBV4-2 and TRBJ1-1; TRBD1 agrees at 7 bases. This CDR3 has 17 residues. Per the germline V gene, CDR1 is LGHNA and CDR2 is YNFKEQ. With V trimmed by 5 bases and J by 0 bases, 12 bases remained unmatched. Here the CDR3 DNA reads TGTGCCAGCAGCAAAGGGGACAGAGGATTAATGAACACTGAAGCTTTCTTT. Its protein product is CASSKGDRGLMNTEAFF.